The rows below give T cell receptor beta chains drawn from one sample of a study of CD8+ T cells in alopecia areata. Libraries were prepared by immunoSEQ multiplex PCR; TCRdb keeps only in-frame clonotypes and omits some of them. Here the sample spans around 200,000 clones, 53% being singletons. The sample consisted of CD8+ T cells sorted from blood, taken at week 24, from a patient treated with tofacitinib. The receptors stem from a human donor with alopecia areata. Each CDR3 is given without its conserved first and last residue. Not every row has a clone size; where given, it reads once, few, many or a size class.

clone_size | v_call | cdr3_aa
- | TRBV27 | ASSLSLMNTEAF
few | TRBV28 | ASSLQGRGQPQH
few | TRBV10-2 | ASSDRTSGSTDTQY
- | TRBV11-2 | ASSLEYNEQF
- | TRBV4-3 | ASSQETLAGDPRTGELF
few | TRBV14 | ASGTVNTGELF
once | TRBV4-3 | ASSQDQWGRDYGYT
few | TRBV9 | ASSGAGTGREKLF
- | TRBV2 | ASSGSYEAF
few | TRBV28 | ASTDGPSTDTQY
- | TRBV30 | AWSVGQGSYEQY
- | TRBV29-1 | GVEAGGFGYT
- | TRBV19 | ASSGQGARDSYEQY
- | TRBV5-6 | ASSLLRWGGNSPLH
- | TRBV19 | ASKGTGRTGELF
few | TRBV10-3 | AIRQGADTQY
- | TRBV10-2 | ASSAGVQETQY
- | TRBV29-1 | SVALDEQF
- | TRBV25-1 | ASSAGVLNEQF
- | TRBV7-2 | ASSLGAANTEAF
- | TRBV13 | ASSLGGAFEAF
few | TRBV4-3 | ASSQDRQINSPLH
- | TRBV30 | AWRPGNYGYT
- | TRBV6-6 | ASSLLAGTDTQY
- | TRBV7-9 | ASSGRYDIQY
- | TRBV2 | ASSEMRGGGYT
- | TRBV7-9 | ASIGGSGPPGDIQY
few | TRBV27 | ASSSGDTEAF
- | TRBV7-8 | ASSKRNTEAF
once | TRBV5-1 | ASSFGQGAGYGYT
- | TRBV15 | ATSRPVGDPKNIQY
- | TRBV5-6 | ASSFIMGHEQY
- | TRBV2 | ASSDSNPNYGYT
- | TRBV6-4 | ASRGTGERNQPQH
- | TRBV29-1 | SVANLNSYEQY
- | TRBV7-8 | ASSSTPASDTQY
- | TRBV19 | ASSRSVGSRTGELF
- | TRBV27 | ASSLSSGRSRVETQY
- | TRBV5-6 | ASSLSGGEQY
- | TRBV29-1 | SVVLAGGQETQY
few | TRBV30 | AWSTGSGELF
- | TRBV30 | AWSTGSSYEQY
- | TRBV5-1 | ASSFGQGAGRETQY
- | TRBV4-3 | ASSQDHRAGANVLT